The subject of this entry is one TCR beta chain. The data are from a study of regulatory dendritic cells for organ transplantation. Repertoires were generated with immunoSEQ multiplex PCR, while TCRdb's copy carries only in-frame clones and drops some. The sample lists 29,000 or so clones; over 75% were seen once. The specimen sequenced was memory CD4+ T cells from blood. Subset of the sample: CD45RO+ memory T cells. The sequence came from a human donor in good health.

This CDR3 reads CASSLLPRGKTQYF. CDR3 nucleotides: TGTGCCAGCAGTTTACTCCCCCGGGGCAAGACCCAGTACTTC. This chain links TRBV28 with TRBJ2-5; either TRBD1 or TRBD2 may fit D (5 bases each). Germline CDR1 MDHEN, CDR2 SYDVKM. V lost 2 bases and J 6 bases, leaving 13 bases between the germline ends. The CDR3 loop spans 14 amino acids. The complete variable domain, with remaining parts taken from reference TRBV28 and TRBJ2-5, reads DVKVTQSSRYLVKRTGEKVFLECVQDMDHENMFWYRQDPGLGLRLIYFSYDVKMKEKGDIPEGYSVSREKKERFSLILESASTNQTSMYLCASSLLPRGKTQYFGPGTRLLVL.